A single sample gave rise to the 7 T cell receptor beta chains below, sequenced in a study of early T cells in non-severe SARS-CoV-2 infection. TCRdb analysed the 5' RACE reads with MiXCR anew, one entry per CDR3 protein. The sample records approximately 40,000 distinct CDR3 sequences, 9.9% being singletons. The material sequenced was whole blood. Receptor source: an adult who was a healthcare worker with PCR-confirmed SARS-CoV-2 infection or an uninfected control (not recorded which).

This clonotype was detected ten times or more. The gene calls are TRBV7-7 and TRBJ2-2; 7 bases match TRBD2. The ends lost 3 bases at V and 4 bases at J; junction bases unmatched: 8. The CDR3 contains 16 residues. The germline V gene has CDR1 SSHAT and CDR2 FNYEAQ (reference sequence). CDR3 protein: CASSFEAGWGTGELFF. Written as DNA, the CDR3 is TGTGCCAGCAGCTTCGAAGCGGGGTGGGGCACCGGGGAGCTGTTTTTT.

This clonotype was recorded at least ten times. The chain couples TRBV11-2 to TRBJ1-5, with 9 bases aligning to TRBD1. Germline V gives CDR1 SGHAT, CDR2 FQNNGV. This CDR3 is built from 13 residues. V lost 6 bases to trimming and J lost 9 bases; unmatched junction nucleotides: 6. The DNA of the CDR3 is TGTGCCAGCAGTCCGGGACAGGGAAGGCCCCAGCATTTT. Translating it yields CASSPGQGRPQHF.

At least ten counts were recorded for this clonotype. The chain is built from TRBV27 and TRBJ2-7, with D perhaps TRBD2 (6 bases). The ends were cut back, 5 bases at V and 11 bases at J, with 16 bases in the middle. Germline V gene data show CDR1 as MNHEY and CDR2 as SMNVEV (reference sequence). The CDR3 runs 12 residues. CDR3 region: CASSTQGGREYF. The CDR3 coding sequence is TGTGCCAGCAGTACGCAGGGAGGCCGAGAGTACTTC.

This clonotype showed up many times. The chain recombines TRBV5-1 with TRBJ2-6; D is possibly TRBD2 (5 bases). CDR3 size: 16 residues. CDR1 is SGHRS, CDR2 YFSETQ, per germline. The V end lost 4 bases, the J end lost 2 bases, and 13 bases lay between the germline ends. The CDR3 region is CASSPAGGTGANVLTF. CDR3 coding DNA: TGCGCCAGCAGCCCAGCAGGAGGCACTGGGGCCAACGTCCTGACTTTC.

This clonotype was counted ten times or more. This chain connects TRBV7-9 to TRBJ2-7; D is ambiguous. The CDR3 loop spans 14 amino acids. Trimming took 1 base from V and 5 from J, leaving 12 bases between them. Germline V gives CDR1 SEHNR, CDR2 FQNEAQ (reference sequence). The CDR3 here is CASSLDAAVNEQYF. CDR3 DNA: TGTGCCAGCAGCTTAGATGCGGCAGTCAACGAGCAGTACTTC.

This clonotype has at least ten counts. This chain links TRBV6-4 with TRBJ2-1; no firm D call. The CDR3 loop spans 17 amino acids. The V end lost 5 bases, the J end lost 2 bases, and 19 bases lay between the germline ends. Germline V CDR1 and CDR2: MRHNA, SNTAGT. CDR3: CASSYKFPRTPYNEQFF. CDR3 bases: TGTGCCAGCAGTTACAAGTTTCCCCGCACCCCCTACAATGAGCAGTTCTTC.

Many counts were recorded for this clonotype. This chain connects TRBV5-1 to TRBJ2-3; 9 nucleotides align to TRBD2. CDR3 length: 16 amino acids. The germline gives CDR1 SGHRS, CDR2 YFSETQ. With 2 bases clipped from V and 2 bases from J, the junction kept 6 bases outside the gene matches. The CDR3 bases are TGCGCCAGCAGCTTCCGACTAGCGGAGATCACAGATACGCAGTATTTT. Translation gives CASSFRLAEITDTQYF.